Listed here are 6 T cell receptor beta chains from one sample, sequenced in a study of T cells in localized non-small cell lung cancer. Libraries were prepared by immunoSEQ multiplex PCR; TCRdb keeps only in-frame clonotypes and omits some of them. The sample consists of some 41,000 clones, over 75% of them appearing once. The source was PBMCs, collected before any cancer treatment. These receptors were obtained from a woman between 35 and 75 years old with stage II lung adenocarcinoma.

The V call is TRBV21-1, the J call TRBJ1-3. TRBV21-1 is shown as a pseudogene. The CDR3 covers 16 residues. DNA for the CDR3: TGTGCCAGCAGCAATGCCGGGACTTACTCTGGAAACACCATATATTTT. It specifies CASSNAGTYSGNTIYF.

The chain carries TRBV27 and TRBJ2-1, with D uncertain. CDR3 length: 15 amino acids. Trimming took off 5 bases at V and 2 bases at J, with 13 bases between the two ends. Germline CDR1 MNHEY, CDR2 SMNVEV (reference sequence). The CDR3 here is CASSPTRGTYNEQFF. Here the CDR3 DNA reads TGTGCCAGCAGTCCGACTCGTGGTACCTACAATGAGCAGTTCTTC.

The rearrangement joins TRBV5-6 to TRBJ2-7, with a tentative D call TRBD1 (6 bases). Germline assignment: CDR1 SGHDT and CDR2 YYEEEE. The ends were cut back, 2 bases at V and 0 bases at J, with 6 bases in the middle. The CDR3 extends over 13 amino acids. CDR3 in DNA: TGTGCCAGCAGCTTCAGGGGCTCCTACGAGCAGTACTTC. Its translation: CASSFRGSYEQYF.

V is TRBV11-1 and J is TRBJ2-3; 10 bases fit TRBD1. The J segment lost 3 bases and the V segment lost 5 bases, leaving 5 bases of the junction unmatched. Per the germline V gene, CDR1 is SGHAT and CDR2 is FQDESV (reference sequence). The CDR3 runs 15 residues. CDR3 in amino acids: CASSQGQGGTDTQYF. The CDR3 coding sequence is TGTGCCAGCAGCCAAGGACAGGGGGGGACAGATACGCAGTATTTT.

V is TRBV4-2 and J is TRBJ1-2; D is unresolved. Germline V gene lookup returns CDR1 LGHNA and CDR2 YNFKEQ. The CDR3 loop spans 16 amino acids. Trimming stripped 0 bases from V and 4 bases from J, with 15 bases between. This CDR3 reads CASSQDPTDHVYGYTF. The DNA for the CDR3 is TGTGCCAGCAGCCAAGATCCGACGGACCACGTCTATGGCTACACCTTC.

V usage is TRBV18 and J usage is TRBJ2-3; tentative D call: TRBD1 (5 bases). Germline V gives CDR1 KGHSH, CDR2 LQKENI. Trimming stripped 3 bases from V and 3 bases from J, with 10 bases between. The CDR3 is 14 amino acids. The CDR3 here is CASSPAGQTDTQYF. In DNA, the CDR3 is TGTGCCAGCTCACCGGCAGGGCAGACAGATACGCAGTATTTT.